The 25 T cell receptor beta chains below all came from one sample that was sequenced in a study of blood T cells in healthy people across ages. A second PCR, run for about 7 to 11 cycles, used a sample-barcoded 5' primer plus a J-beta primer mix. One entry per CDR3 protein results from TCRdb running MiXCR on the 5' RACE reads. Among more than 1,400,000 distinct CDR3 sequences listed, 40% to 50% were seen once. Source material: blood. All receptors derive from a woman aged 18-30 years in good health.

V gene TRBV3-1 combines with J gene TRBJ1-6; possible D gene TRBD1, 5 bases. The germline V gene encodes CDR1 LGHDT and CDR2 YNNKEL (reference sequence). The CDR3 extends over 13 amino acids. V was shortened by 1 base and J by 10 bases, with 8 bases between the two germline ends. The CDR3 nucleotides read TGTGCCAGCAGCCAAGGGGACCCCTCACCCCTCCACTTT. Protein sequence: CASSQGDPSPLHF.

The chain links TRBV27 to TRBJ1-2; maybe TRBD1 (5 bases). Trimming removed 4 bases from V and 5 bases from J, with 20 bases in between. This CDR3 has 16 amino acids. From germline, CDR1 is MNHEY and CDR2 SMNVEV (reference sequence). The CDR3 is CASSSIVGAGGYGYTF. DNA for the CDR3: TGTGCCAGCAGTTCTATAGTCGGTGCTGGGGGGTATGGCTACACCTTC.

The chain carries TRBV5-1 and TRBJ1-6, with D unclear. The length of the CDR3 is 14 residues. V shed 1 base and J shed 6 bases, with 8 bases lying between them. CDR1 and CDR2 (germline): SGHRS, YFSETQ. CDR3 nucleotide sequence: TGCGCCAGCAGCTTGATTCCTTCTAATTCACCCCTCCACTTT. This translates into CASSLIPSNSPLHF.

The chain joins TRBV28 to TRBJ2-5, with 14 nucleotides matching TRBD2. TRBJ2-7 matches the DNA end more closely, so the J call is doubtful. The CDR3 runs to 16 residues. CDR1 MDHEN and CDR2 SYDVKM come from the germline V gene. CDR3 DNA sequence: TGTGCCAGCAGTTTATGGGGGACTAGCGGGGGCTACGAGCAGTACTTC. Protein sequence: CASSLWGTSGGYEQYF.

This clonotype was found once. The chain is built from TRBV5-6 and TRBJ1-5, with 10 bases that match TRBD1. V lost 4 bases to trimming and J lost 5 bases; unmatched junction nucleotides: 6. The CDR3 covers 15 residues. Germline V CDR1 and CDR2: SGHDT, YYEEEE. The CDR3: CASSPGGQGYQPQHF. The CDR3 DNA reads TGTGCCAGCAGCCCTGGGGGACAGGGGTATCAGCCCCAGCATTTT.

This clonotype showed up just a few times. CDR3 coding DNA: TGTGCCAGCAGTTCCGGACCGGGGACTGAAGCTTTCTTT. As protein: CASSSGPGTEAFF. The genes are TRBV12-3 or TRBV12-4 and TRBJ1-1; no clear D gene. CDR3 length: 13 residues. V was shortened by 4 bases and J by 5 bases, with 11 bases between the two germline ends.

CDR3 bases: TGCAGCGTTGTCATAAGTACAGGGCGGGAGTACTTC. Its protein is CSVVISTGREYF. The chain has TRBV29-1 and TRBJ2-5, with D perhaps TRBD1 (6 bases). The CDR3 extends over 12 amino acids. The V gene's germline CDR1 is SQVTM and CDR2 ANQGSEA. Trimming took 4 bases from V and 12 from J, leaving 18 bases between them.

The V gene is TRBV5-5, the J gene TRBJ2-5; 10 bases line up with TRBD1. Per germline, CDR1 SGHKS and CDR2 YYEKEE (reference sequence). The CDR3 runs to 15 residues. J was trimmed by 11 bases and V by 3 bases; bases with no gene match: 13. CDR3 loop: CASSSGQGRNKEQYF. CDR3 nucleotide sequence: TGTGCCAGCAGCTCGGGACAGGGGAGAAATAAGGAGCAGTACTTC.

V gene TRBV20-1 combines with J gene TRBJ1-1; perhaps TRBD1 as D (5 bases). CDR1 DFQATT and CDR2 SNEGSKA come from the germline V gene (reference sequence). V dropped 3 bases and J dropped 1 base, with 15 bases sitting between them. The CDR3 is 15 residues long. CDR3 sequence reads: CSARAVGHPNTEAFF. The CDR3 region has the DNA TGCAGTGCTAGGGCCGTTGGACACCCGAACACTGAAGCTTTCTTT.

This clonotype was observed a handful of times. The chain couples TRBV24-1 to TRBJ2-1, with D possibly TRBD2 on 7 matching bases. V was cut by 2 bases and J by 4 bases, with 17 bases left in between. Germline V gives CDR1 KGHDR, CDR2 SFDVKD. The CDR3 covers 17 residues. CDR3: CATSDSGGGGPYNEQFF. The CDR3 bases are TGTGCCACCAGTGATTCCGGGGGCGGGGGCCCTTACAATGAGCAGTTCTTC.

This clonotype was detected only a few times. CDR3 DNA: TGTGCCAGCAGCCCGGACCGGAATACGCAGTATTTT. It codes for CASSPDRNTQYF. The chain joins TRBV3-1 to TRBJ2-3; D gene unclear. The ends were cut back, 4 bases at V and 7 bases at J, with 9 bases in the middle. This CDR3 has 12 amino acids. Germline values: CDR1 LGHDT, CDR2 YNNKEL (reference sequence).

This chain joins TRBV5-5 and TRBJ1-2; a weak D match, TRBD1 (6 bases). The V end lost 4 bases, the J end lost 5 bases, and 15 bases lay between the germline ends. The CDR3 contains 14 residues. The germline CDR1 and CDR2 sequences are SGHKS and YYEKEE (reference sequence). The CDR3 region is CASSASGVPYGYTF. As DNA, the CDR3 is TGTGCCAGCAGCGCATCAGGGGTCCCGTATGGCTACACCTTC.

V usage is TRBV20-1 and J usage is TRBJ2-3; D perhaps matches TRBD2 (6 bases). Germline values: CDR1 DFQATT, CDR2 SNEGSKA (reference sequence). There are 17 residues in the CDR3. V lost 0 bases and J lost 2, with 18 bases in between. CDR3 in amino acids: CSARDRWPAGTTDTQYF. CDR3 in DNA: TGCAGTGCTAGAGATCGATGGCCGGCGGGGACCACAGATACGCAGTATTTT.

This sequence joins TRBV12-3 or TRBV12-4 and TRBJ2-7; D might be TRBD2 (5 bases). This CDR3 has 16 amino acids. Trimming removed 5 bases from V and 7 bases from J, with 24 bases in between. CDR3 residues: CASSPRLADLSDEQYF. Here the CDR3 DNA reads TGTGCCAGCAGTCCCCGGCTAGCCGACCTCTCGGATGAGCAGTACTTC.

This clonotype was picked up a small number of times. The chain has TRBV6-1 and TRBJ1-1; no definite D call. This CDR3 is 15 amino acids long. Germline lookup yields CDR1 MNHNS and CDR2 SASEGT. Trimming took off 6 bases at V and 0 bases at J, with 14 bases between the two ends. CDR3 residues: CASSPPRTLNTEAFF. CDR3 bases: TGTGCCAGCAGCCCCCCTAGGACCCTGAACACTGAAGCTTTCTTT.

CDR3 bases: TGTGCCATCAGTGATCGAGCGGCCTCCTACAATGAGCAGTTCTTC. It translates to CAISDRAASYNEQFF. The rearrangement joins TRBV10-3 to TRBJ2-1; possibly TRBD2 for D (5 bases). The V end lost 3 bases, the J end lost 0 bases, and 9 bases lay between the germline ends. Germline values: CDR1 ENHRY, CDR2 SYGVKD. There are 15 residues in the CDR3.

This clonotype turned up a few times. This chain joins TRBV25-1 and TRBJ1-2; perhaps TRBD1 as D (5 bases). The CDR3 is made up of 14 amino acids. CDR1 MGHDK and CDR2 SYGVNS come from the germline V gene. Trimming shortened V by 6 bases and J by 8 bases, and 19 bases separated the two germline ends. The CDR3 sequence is CASSFGRVGGGYTF. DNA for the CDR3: TGTGCCAGCAGCTTCGGACGGGTGGGGGGAGGCTACACCTTC.

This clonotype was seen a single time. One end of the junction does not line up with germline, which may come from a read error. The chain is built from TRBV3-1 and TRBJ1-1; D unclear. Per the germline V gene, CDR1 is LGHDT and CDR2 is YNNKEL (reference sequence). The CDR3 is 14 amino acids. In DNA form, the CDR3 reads TGTTCCAGCAGCCCTTTGACCCTGAACACTGAAGCTTTCTTT. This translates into CSSSPLTLNTEAFF.

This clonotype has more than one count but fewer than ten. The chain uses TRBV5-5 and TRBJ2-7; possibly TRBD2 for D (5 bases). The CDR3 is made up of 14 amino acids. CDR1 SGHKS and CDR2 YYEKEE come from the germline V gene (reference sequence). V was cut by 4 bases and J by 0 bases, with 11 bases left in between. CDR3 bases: TGTGCCAGCAGCCCAGAAGGAGGCTCCTACGAGCAGTACTTC. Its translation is CASSPEGGSYEQYF.

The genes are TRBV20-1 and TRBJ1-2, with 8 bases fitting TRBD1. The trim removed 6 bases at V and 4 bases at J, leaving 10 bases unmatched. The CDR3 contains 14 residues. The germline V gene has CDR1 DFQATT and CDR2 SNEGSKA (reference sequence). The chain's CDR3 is CSADPRTGPYGYTF. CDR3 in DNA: TGCAGTGCGGATCCCAGGACAGGGCCCTATGGCTACACCTTC.

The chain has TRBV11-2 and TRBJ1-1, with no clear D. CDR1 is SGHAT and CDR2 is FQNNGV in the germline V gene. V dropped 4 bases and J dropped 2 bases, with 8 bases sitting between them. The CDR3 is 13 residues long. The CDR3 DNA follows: TGTGCCAGCAGCTCCCCTCCCAACACTGAAGCTTTCTTT. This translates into CASSSPPNTEAFF.

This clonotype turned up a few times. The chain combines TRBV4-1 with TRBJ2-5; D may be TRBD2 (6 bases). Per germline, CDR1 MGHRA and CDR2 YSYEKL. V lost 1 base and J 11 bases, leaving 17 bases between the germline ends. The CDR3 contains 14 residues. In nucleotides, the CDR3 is TGCGCCAGCAGCCAAGTATTACCTTCGGGGGAGCAGTACTTC. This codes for CASSQVLPSGEQYF.

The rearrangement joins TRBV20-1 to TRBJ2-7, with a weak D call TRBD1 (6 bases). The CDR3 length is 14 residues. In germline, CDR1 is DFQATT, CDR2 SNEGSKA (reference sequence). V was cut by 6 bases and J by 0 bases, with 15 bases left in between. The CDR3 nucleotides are TGCAGTGCCCCCCGCTGGGACACCTCCTACGAGCAGTACTTC. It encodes CSAPRWDTSYEQYF.

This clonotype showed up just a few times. The CDR3 spells CASSFDNYEQYF. In nucleotides, the CDR3 is TGTGCCAGCAGCTTTGACAACTACGAGCAGTACTTC. This chain uses TRBV5-8 with TRBJ2-5; D is unclear. The end of the DNA is better explained by TRBJ2-7, so the J call may be wrong. CDR3 length: 12 amino acids. Germline V gene data show CDR1 as SGHTS and CDR2 as YDEGEE.

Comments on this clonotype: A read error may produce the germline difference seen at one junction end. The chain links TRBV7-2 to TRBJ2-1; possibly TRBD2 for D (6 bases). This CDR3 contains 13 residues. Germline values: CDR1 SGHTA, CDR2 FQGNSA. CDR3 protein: CASSADYSNKQFF. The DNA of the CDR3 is TGTGCCAGCAGCGCGGACTACTCCAATAAGCAGTTCTTC.